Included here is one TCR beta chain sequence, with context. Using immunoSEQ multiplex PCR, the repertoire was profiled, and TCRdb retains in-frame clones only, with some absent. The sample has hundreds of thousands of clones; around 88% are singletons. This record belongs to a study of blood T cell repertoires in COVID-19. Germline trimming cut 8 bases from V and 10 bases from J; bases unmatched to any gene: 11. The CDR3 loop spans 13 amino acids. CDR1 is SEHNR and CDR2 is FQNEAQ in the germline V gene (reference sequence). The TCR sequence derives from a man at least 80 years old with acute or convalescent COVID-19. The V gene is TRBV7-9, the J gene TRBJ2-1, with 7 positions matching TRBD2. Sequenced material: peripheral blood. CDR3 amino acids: CASGKGGMNEQFF. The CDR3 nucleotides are TGTGCCAGCGGCAAGGGAGGGATGAACGAGCAGTTCTTC.